This TCR beta chain was sequenced for a study of glioma-infiltrating T cells. Amplification of TCR alpha and beta CDR3 regions from RNA used iRepertoire nested multiplex PCR. TCRdb itself ran the multiplex PCR reads through MiXCR, one entry per CDR3 protein. Here the sample spans fewer than 110,000 distinct CDR3 sequences, around 31% being singletons. This clonotype was detected many times. With 3 bases removed from V and 6 bases from J, the gap between germline ends came to 9 bases. The CDR3 length is 13 residues. The germline V gene has CDR1 SGHTA and CDR2 FQGNSA. The V and J genes are TRBV7-2 and TRBJ1-5; D is undetermined. The sample comprised glioma tissue, nonneoplastic brain tissue, or PBMCs (not recorded which). This clonotype originated in a human donor with low-grade glioma or glioblastoma, undergoing nonglioma brain surgery, or in good health (not recorded which). The CDR3 DNA is TGTGCCAGCAGCTTGGAGGACCGTCAGCCCCAGCATTTT. Protein sequence: CASSLEDRQPQHF.